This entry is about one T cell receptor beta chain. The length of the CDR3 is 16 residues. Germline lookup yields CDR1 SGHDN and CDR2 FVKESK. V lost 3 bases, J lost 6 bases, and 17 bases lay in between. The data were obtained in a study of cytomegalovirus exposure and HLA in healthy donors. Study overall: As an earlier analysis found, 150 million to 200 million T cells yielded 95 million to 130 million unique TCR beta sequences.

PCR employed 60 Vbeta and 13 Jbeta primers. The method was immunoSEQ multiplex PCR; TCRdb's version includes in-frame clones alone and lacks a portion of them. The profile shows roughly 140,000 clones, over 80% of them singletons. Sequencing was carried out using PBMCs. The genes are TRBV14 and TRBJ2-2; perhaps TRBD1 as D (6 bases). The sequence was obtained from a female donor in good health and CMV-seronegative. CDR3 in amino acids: CASSHWDKTDPGELFF. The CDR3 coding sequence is TGTGCCAGCAGCCACTGGGACAAAACGGATCCCGGGGAGCTGTTTTTT. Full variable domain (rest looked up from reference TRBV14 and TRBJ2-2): EAGVTQFPSHSVIEKGQTVTLRCDPISGHDNLYWYRRVMGKEIKFLLHFVKESKQDESGMPNNRFLAERTGGTYSTLKVQPAELEDSGVYFCASSHWDKTDPGELFFGEGSRLTVL.